This T cell receptor beta chain is drawn from a study of blood T cell repertoires in COVID-19. At the level of the study: PBMCs, B-cell-depleted T cells, or T cells were the source of the cDNA or gDNA that made up the material.

The CDR3 runs 15 residues. The germline V gene has CDR1 ENHRY and CDR2 SYGVKD. The V end lost 6 bases, the J end lost 3 bases, and 17 bases lay between the germline ends. Original methodology: Amplifying reference gene primers gave estimates of nucleated cell counts. Sequencing was performed with immunoSEQ multiplex PCR; in TCRdb, only in-frame clones are kept and a portion is missing. Clone size and the V and J calls come from that table; the DNA yielded D and trimming. The table has roughly 72,000 clones, approximately 80% seen once. This TCR was recovered from a man aged 65 to 85 who had recovered from COVID-19. This chain joins TRBV10-3 and TRBJ1-2; D is possibly TRBD1 (5 bases). The specimen was peripheral blood. For the CDR3, the DNA is TGTGCCATCAGCCTATCCGCAGGGAGGGACTATGGCTACACCTTC. Translated: CAISLSAGRDYGYTF.